This entry describes one T cell receptor beta chain. Its target is unknown. The library came from three nested PCR rounds adapted from ARM-PCR protocols. TCRdb re-called the multiplex PCR reads through MiXCR, storing one row per CDR3 protein. This repertoire shows tens of thousands of distinct CDR3 sequences, 55% to 75% found once; its top ten account for roughly 9%. This CDR3 contains 12 residues. Trimming shortened V by 3 bases and J by 8 bases, and 10 bases separated the two germline ends. Germline V CDR1 and CDR2: MGHRA, YSYEKL. This record comes from a study of tumor and adjacent non-tumor tissue in lung cancer. Overall study: Some 4.2 million productive TCRbeta reads were obtained per sample on average.

RNA was extracted from bulk tissue without any cell sorting. Study-wide results and caveats: Tumor tissue had significantly higher TCR diversity than normal lung. Tumor repertoires had a smaller top 100 clone share than normal lung.

The origin of this receptor is a woman aged 40-49 years with non-small cell lung cancer. The material sequenced was lung tumor tissue. The V gene is TRBV4-1, the J gene TRBJ1-2; D gene unclear. The CDR3, as DNA: TGCGCCAGCAGCCATGGGTATGCGGGCTACACCTTC. This translates into CASSHGYAGYTF.